Shown below are 23 T cell receptor beta chains from a single sample sequenced in a study of blood T cells in healthy people across ages (dated by TCRdb to the mid-2010s). Libraries were made using 5' RACE. This sample was sequenced with an Illumina HiSeq 2500. A second PCR of roughly 7 to 11 cycles was performed with a sample-barcoded 5' primer and a J-beta primer mix. TCRdb redid the processing of the public reads, applying fastp at Q25 and MiXCR, and retained in-frame beta chains. When rows share a CDR3 protein, they turn into one entry using the most common DNA and genes. The sample table records roughly 700,000 distinct CDR3 sequences; 45% to 50% of these occur just once. Clones ranked in the top ten supply around a third of the sample. The material sequenced was blood. The receptors originated from a woman aged 60-70 years in good health.

The DNA of the CDR3 is TGCGCCAGCGGAGGACAGGGGACCCAAGAGACCCAGTACTTC. As protein: CASGGQGTQETQYF. This chain links TRBV5-1 with TRBJ2-5, with 9 bases fitting TRBD1. Germline V CDR1 and CDR2: SGHRS, YFSETQ. This CDR3 comprises 14 residues. The junction had 5 bases not matched to a gene; V was cut back by 7 bases and J by 1 base.

The V call is TRBV10-3, the J call TRBJ1-1; TRBD1 is a possible D gene (6 bases). CDR1 and CDR2 from the germline V gene are ENHRY and SYGVKD. V shed 3 bases and J shed 1 base, with 12 bases lying between them. This CDR3 is 15 amino acids long. The CDR3 region has the DNA TGTGCCATCAGTGAAGCTCCGGGACAGAACACTGAAGCTTTCTTT. Protein product: CAISEAPGQNTEAFF.

Comments on this clonotype: This sequence may be a read error, since a much larger clone differs from it by one base. The chain joins TRBV29-1 to TRBJ2-2; D is possibly TRBD2 (5 bases). The CDR3 totals 13 residues. CDR1 SQVTM and CDR2 ANQGSEA come from the germline V gene. Trimming took off 4 bases at V and 1 base at J, with 7 bases between the two ends. CDR3 amino acids: CSVGRGNTGELFF. In DNA, the CDR3 is TGCAGCGTTGGTCGGGGGAACACCGGGGAGCTGTTTTTT.

The V gene is TRBV2, the J gene TRBJ2-4; 10 positions agree with TRBD1. The assigned J gene may be wrong: the sequence end matches TRBJ2-7 better. Per germline, CDR1 SNHLY and CDR2 FYNNEI. This CDR3 contains 16 residues. CDR3: CASRASSGTGDFEQYF. In nucleotides, the CDR3 is TGTGCCAGCAGAGCTTCCTCCGGGACAGGGGATTTCGAGCAGTACTTC.

This chain links TRBV7-2 with TRBJ1-1, with D perhaps matching TRBD1 (5 bases). This CDR3 has 13 residues. The germline CDR1 and CDR2 sequences are SGHTA and FQGNSA. V gave up 5 bases and J gave up 8 bases, with 15 bases separating them. The CDR3 region is CASSSIGGLEAFF. CDR3 coding DNA: TGTGCCAGCAGCAGTATCGGGGGGTTAGAAGCTTTCTTT.

The V and J genes are TRBV5-1 and TRBJ2-2, with D tentatively TRBD2 (5 bases). Germline-derived CDR1 and CDR2 are SGHRS and YFSETQ. V gave up 3 bases and J gave up 7 bases, with 16 bases separating them. The CDR3 has 15 amino acids. Here the CDR3 reads CASSSVARADGELFF. CDR3 nucleotide sequence: TGCGCCAGCAGCTCCGTAGCGAGAGCGGACGGGGAGCTGTTTTTT.

This chain links TRBV20-1 with TRBJ1-1; D perhaps matches TRBD1 (5 bases). Germline values: CDR1 DFQATT, CDR2 SNEGSKA (reference sequence). The CDR3 contains 13 residues. V was shortened by 6 bases and J by 1 base, with 12 bases between the two germline ends. The CDR3 DNA is TGCAGTGCCCCCGAGCAGGGGAACACTGAAGCTTTCTTT. Its translation is CSAPEQGNTEAFF.

This chain joins TRBV29-1 and TRBJ2-7; D might be TRBD1 (6 bases). There are 12 residues in the CDR3. V was clipped by 6 bases and J by 7 bases, with 16 bases between them. Germline V gene sequence: CDR1 SQVTM, CDR2 ANQGSEA. This CDR3 reads CSVGHSVNEQYF. Here the CDR3 DNA reads TGCAGCGTGGGACATAGCGTCAATGAGCAGTACTTC.

The chain is built from TRBV7-2 and TRBJ1-5; D is ambiguous. V was pared by 9 bases and J by 10 bases, with 19 bases between. Germline CDR1 is SGHTA and CDR2 is FQGNSA. CDR3 length: 13 amino acids. Here the CDR3 reads CASSLSRVTPQHF. The CDR3 coding sequence is TGTGCCAGTAGCCTGAGTAGGGTAACACCCCAGCATTTT. Looking up the rest from reference TRBV7-2 and TRBJ1-5 gives the full variable domain: GAGVSQSPSNKVTEKGKDVELRCDPISGHTALYWYRQSLGQGLEFLIYFQGNSAPDKSGLPSDRFSAERTGGSVSTLTIQRTQQEDSAVYLCASSLSRVTPQHFGDGTRLSIL.

The chain combines TRBV21-1 with TRBJ1-4. TRBV21-1 constitutes a pseudogene. The CDR3 has 18 residues. CDR3 DNA: TGTGCCAGCAGCGCCGACCCGGGACAAAGGGGGAGGAATGAAAAACTGTTTTTT. Its protein product is CASSADPGQRGRNEKLFF.

A single count supports this clonotype. The V gene is TRBV6-5, the J gene TRBJ1-2, with 7 bases identical to TRBD1. The CDR3 totals 15 residues. Trimming cost V 0 bases and J 5 bases; bases outside gene matches: 6. The germline gives CDR1 MNHEY, CDR2 SVGAGI. The CDR3 coding sequence is TGTGCCAGCAGTTACTCGACCGGGACAGAATATGGCTACACCTTC. This codes for CASSYSTGTEYGYTF.

V usage is TRBV7-3 and J usage is TRBJ2-1; 9 bases line up with TRBD1. Matching the DNA end better, TRBJ2-7 makes the J call doubtful. The germline CDR1 and CDR2 sequences are SGHTA and FQGTGA. The CDR3 consists of 15 residues. Written as DNA, the CDR3 is TGTGCCAGCAGCACTGGACAGGGGACCTACAATGAGCAGTACTTC. It codes for CASSTGQGTYNEQYF.

This chain links TRBV7-2 with TRBJ2-7; perhaps TRBD2 as D (5 bases). Germline CDR1 SGHTA, CDR2 FQGNSA. V was pared by 2 bases and J by 2 bases, with 10 bases between. The CDR3 loop spans 14 amino acids. The CDR3 DNA is TGTGCCAGCAGCTTATACGGGATTCCCTACGAGCAGTACTTC. This sequence encodes CASSLYGIPYEQYF.

This rearrangement joins TRBV29-1 to TRBJ1-5; possibly TRBD1 for D (6 bases). V was shortened by 4 bases and J by 7 bases, with 17 bases between the two germline ends. This CDR3 region has 14 residues. Germline V gene lookup returns CDR1 SQVTM and CDR2 ANQGSEA. The CDR3 is CSVGVQGSGQPQHF. The DNA of the CDR3 is TGCAGCGTTGGCGTACAGGGATCAGGCCAGCCCCAGCATTTT.

In its sample, this clonotype was seen a few times. The chain carries TRBV6-2 or TRBV6-3 and TRBJ2-4, with 12 bases fitting TRBD2. The CDR3 is made up of 18 amino acids. Per germline, CDR1 MNHEY and CDR2 SVGEGT. The V gene end was trimmed by 6 bases and the J gene end by 0 bases; junction bases not matched to a gene: 9. DNA for the CDR3: TGTGCCAGCAGCGACGGGACTAGCGGGTCCCTAGCCAAAAACATTCAGTACTTC. Translated: CASSDGTSGSLAKNIQYF.

The rearrangement links TRBV20-1 to TRBJ1-2; no clear D. CDR1 is DFQATT and CDR2 is SNEGSKA in the germline V gene (reference sequence). The CDR3 sequence is 13 residues long. Trimming left V 0 bases short and J 7 bases short, with 12 bases between. CDR3 nucleotides: TGCAGTGCTAGAGATGTTGCGCGGTCTGGCTACACCTTC. As protein: CSARDVARSGYTF.

Here the CDR3 DNA reads TGCGCCAGCAGCTTGGAAGGATACAATCAGCCCCAGCATTTT. This gives the protein CASSLEGYNQPQHF. V and J are TRBV5-1 and TRBJ1-5, with D unresolved. Trimming stripped 0 bases from V and 3 bases from J, with 7 bases between. CDR1 and CDR2 (germline): SGHRS, YFSETQ. The CDR3 loop spans 14 amino acids. Combining the CDR3 with reference TRBV5-1 and TRBJ1-5 gives the whole variable domain KAGVTQTPRYLIKTRGQQVTLSCSPISGHRSVSWYQQTPGQGLQFLFEYFSETQRNKGNFPGRFSGRQFSNSRSEMNVSTLELGDSALYLCASSLEGYNQPQHFGDGTRLSIL.

J is TRBJ2-7 and V is TRBV20-1; 8 positions match TRBD2. V gave up 4 bases and J gave up 7 bases; unmatched junction bases: 15. Germline assignment: CDR1 DFQATT and CDR2 SNEGSKA (reference sequence). This CDR3 has 15 residues. In DNA form, the CDR3 reads TGCAGTGCTAAGACTAGCGAAAGCCTAATAGGGGAGCAGTACTTC. This gives the protein CSAKTSESLIGEQYF.

The chain has TRBV12-3 or TRBV12-4 and TRBJ2-7; D is uncertain. The CDR3 sequence is 14 residues long. The V and J ends lost 5 bases and 2 bases respectively, with 13 bases between them. This CDR3 reads CASSTDSATYEQYF. The DNA of the CDR3 is TGTGCCAGCAGTACCGACTCAGCCACCTACGAGCAGTACTTC.

Only a few counts were recorded for this clonotype. The chain links TRBV4-2 to TRBJ1-2; 7 nucleotides match TRBD1. J was trimmed by 3 bases and V by 4 bases; bases with no gene match: 5. CDR3 length: 14 residues. Germline V gives CDR1 LGHNA, CDR2 YNFKEQ. As DNA, the CDR3 is TGTGCCAGCAGCCGCCGGGACAGAGACTATGGCTACACCTTC. The encoded protein is CASSRRDRDYGYTF.

This clonotype has more than one count but fewer than ten. The chain joins TRBV18 to TRBJ1-2; D perhaps matches TRBD1 (5 bases). Germline loops: CDR1 KGHSH, CDR2 LQKENI. V lost 0 bases, J lost 4 bases, and 9 bases lay in between. This CDR3 is built from 14 residues. The DNA for the CDR3 is TGTGCCAGCTCACCACCATCAGGGTCCTATGGCTACACCTTC. Protein sequence: CASSPPSGSYGYTF.

The chain carries TRBV6-1 and TRBJ2-1; D possibly corresponds to TRBD2 (6 bases). Deletions cut 8 bases from V and 5 bases from J, with 10 bases between. CDR1 is MNHNS and CDR2 is SASEGT in the germline V gene. The CDR3 consists of 12 residues. This CDR3 reads CASARGHNEQFF. CDR3 DNA: TGTGCCAGCGCGCGGGGACACAATGAGCAGTTCTTC.

This clonotype was found a few times. The CDR3, as DNA: TGCAGCGCCTTAGCGGGAGGTCCGGAGACCCAGTACTTC. Amino acid sequence: CSALAGGPETQYF. The chain joins TRBV29-1 to TRBJ2-5; 10 bases match TRBD2. Germline CDR1 and CDR2: SQVTM and ANQGSEA. The length of the CDR3 is 13 residues. V was pared by 7 bases and J by 5 bases, with 7 bases of the junction left unmatched.